This T cell receptor (beta chain) was documented in a study of OX40 agonist ivuxolimab in advanced cancers. At the level of the study: Patients were given ivuxolimab, an antibody that agonizes OX40 (CD134).

On cycle 4 day 1 and cycle 7 day 1, as well as at baseline, blood was sampled. Worth noting for this clone: Its antigen is unknown.

The length of the CDR3 is 13 residues. Germline CDR1 and CDR2: SGHTA and FQGTGA. J was trimmed by 5 bases and V by 5 bases; bases with no gene match: 5. The assay was immunoSEQ multiplex PCR, and TCRdb's table has in-frame clones only and misses some. The sample has tens of thousands of clones; about 90% are singletons. Study results and limitations: Expanded clones were, on average, more numerous among CD8+ T cells than CD4+.

The source is an adult with an advanced solid tumor such as melanoma, head and neck, liver or kidney cancer. The V and J genes are TRBV7-3 and TRBJ1-1; 7 bases fit TRBD1. This material consisted of CD4+ or CD8+ T cells sorted from blood, taken in a trial of the OX40 agonist ivuxolimab. This chain's CDR3 is CASSASGGTEAFF. The CDR3 nucleotides read TGTGCCAGCAGCGCCTCAGGGGGGACTGAAGCTTTCTTT.